These 17 T cell receptor beta chains share one sample of origin, sequenced in a study of early T cells in non-severe SARS-CoV-2 infection. MiXCR, run by TCRdb on the 5' RACE reads, gives a single entry per CDR3 protein. The profile shows some 70,000 distinct CDR3 sequences, roughly a tenth of them singletons. Sequenced input: whole blood. The receptors stem from an adult who was a healthcare worker with PCR-confirmed SARS-CoV-2 infection or an uninfected control (not recorded which).

This clonotype was detected many times. The chain recombines TRBV6-2 or TRBV6-3 with TRBJ2-7, with D perhaps TRBD1 or TRBD2 (5 bases each). From germline, CDR1 is MNHEY and CDR2 SVGEGT. Trimming cost V 5 bases and J 0 bases, with 14 bases left between them. The length of the CDR3 is 15 residues. The CDR3, as DNA: TGTGCCAGCAGTAAGGGGACGGTGAGCTCCTACGAGCAGTACTTC. Translated: CASSKGTVSSYEQYF.

This clonotype was counted many times. The gene calls are TRBV6-5 and TRBJ1-2; possible D gene TRBD1, 5 bases. Germline CDR1 and CDR2: MNHEY and SVGAGI. Trimming took 7 bases from V and 6 from J, leaving 12 bases between them. This CDR3 has 12 amino acids. CDR3 residues: CASTPGRDGYTF. The CDR3 DNA reads as TGTGCCAGCACCCCGGGCAGGGATGGCTACACCTTC.

The chain joins TRBV7-2 to TRBJ1-2; D is perhaps TRBD1 (5 bases). CDR1 SGHTA and CDR2 FQGNSA come from the germline V gene. V was shortened by 5 bases and J by 8 bases, with 15 bases between the two germline ends. This CDR3 is 13 amino acids long. This chain's CDR3 is CASSLARQPGYTF. The CDR3 DNA sequence: TGTGCCAGCAGCCTGGCCCGACAGCCGGGCTACACCTTC.

This clonotype was seen at least ten times. V usage is TRBV4-3 and J usage is TRBJ2-7, with D possibly TRBD2 on 6 matching bases. Germline V gene sequence: CDR1 LGHNA, CDR2 YSLEER. The CDR3 consists of 16 residues. Trimming stripped 0 bases from V and 1 base from J, with 13 bases between. CDR3 nucleotides: TGCGCCAGCAGCCAAGATCGGGGGACGGAGTCCTACGAGCAGTACTTC. It is translated as CASSQDRGTESYEQYF.

The J gene is TRBJ2-7, the V gene TRBV20-1, with TRBD2 matching 7 bases. The CDR3 loop spans 12 amino acids. The V and J ends lost 2 bases and 6 bases, in that order; junction bases with no gene match: 4. Germline CDR1 is DFQATT and CDR2 is SNEGSKA (reference sequence). CDR3 amino acids: CSARRTRSEQYF. CDR3 DNA: TGCAGTGCTAGACGGACTAGGAGCGAGCAGTACTTC.

The V and J genes are TRBV10-3 and TRBJ1-1; possible D gene TRBD1, 6 bases. The CDR3 has 14 amino acids. V was clipped by 4 bases and J by 8 bases, with 17 bases between them. Germline loops: CDR1 ENHRY, CDR2 SYGVKD. CDR3 bases: TGTGCCATCAGTGGGCAGGGTGAGGACAGCGAAGCTTTCTTT. This encodes CAISGQGEDSEAFF.

The chain carries TRBV5-1 and TRBJ2-2; 7 bases fit TRBD2. The V gene's germline CDR1 is SGHRS and CDR2 YFSETQ. Unmatched junction bases numbered 5, after V lost 1 base and J lost 2 bases. CDR3 length: 16 amino acids. The CDR3 loop reads CASSLTASGNTGELFF. Here the CDR3 DNA reads TGCGCCAGCAGCTTGACGGCTAGCGGAAACACCGGGGAGCTGTTTTTT.

This sequence joins TRBV3-1 and TRBJ2-1, with 7 positions matching TRBD2. V shed 10 bases and J 8 bases; nucleotides not matched to a gene: 5. This CDR3 contains 11 residues. In germline, CDR1 is LGHDT, CDR2 YNNKEL (reference sequence). This CDR3 is CATKRGDEQFF. The CDR3 nucleotides are TGTGCCACAAAACGGGGGGATGAGCAGTTCTTC.

This clonotype was picked up many times. CDR3 sequence: CSVGVNQPQHF. CDR3 sequence (DNA): TGCAGCGTTGGGGTCAATCAGCCCCAGCATTTT. V is TRBV29-1 and J is TRBJ1-5; D is uncertain. Germline V gene lookup returns CDR1 SQVTM and CDR2 ANQGSEA. The CDR3 is 11 residues long. Trimming left V 4 bases short and J 3 bases short, with 4 bases between. The entire variable domain, with the rest obtained from reference TRBV29-1 and TRBJ1-5, is as follows: SAVISQKPSRDICQRGTSLTIQCQVDSQVTMMFWYRQQPGQSLTLIATANQGSEATYESGFVIDKFPISRPNLTFSTLTVSNMSPEDSSIYLCSVGVNQPQHFGDGTRLSIL.

The CDR3 region has the DNA TGTGCCAGCAGCCCGCCTGGGGCTAGGGAGCAGTACTTC. Translation gives CASSPPGAREQYF. This chain links TRBV7-9 with TRBJ2-7; perhaps TRBD1 as D (5 bases). V gave up 5 bases and J gave up 7 bases, with 15 bases separating them. Germline V gene data show CDR1 as SEHNR and CDR2 as FQNEAQ (reference sequence). The CDR3 totals 13 residues. The variable domain in full, with the rest retrieved from reference TRBV7-9 and TRBJ2-7, is DTGVSQNPRHKITKRGQNVTFRCDPISEHNRLYWYRQTLGQGPEFLTYFQNEAQLEKSRLLSDRFSAERPKGSFSTLEIQRTEQGDSAMYLCASSPPGAREQYFGPGTRLTVT.

At least ten counts were recorded for this clonotype. CDR3 DNA sequence: TGTGCCAGCAGCCCAGGCCTGGGTAAGGACACTGAAGCTTTCTTT. As protein: CASSPGLGKDTEAFF. The chain has TRBV7-8 and TRBJ1-1; D remains unclear. Between the trimmed V and J ends, which lost 5 bases and 3 bases, there was a span of 16 bases. CDR3 length: 15 residues. Germline assignment: CDR1 SGHVS and CDR2 FQNEAQ. Full variable domain (rest looked up from reference TRBV7-8 and TRBJ1-1): GAGVSQSPRYKVAKRGQDVALRCDPISGHVSLFWYQQALGQGPEFLTYFQNEAQLDKSGLPSDRFFAERPEGSVSTLKIQRTQQEDSAVYLCASSPGLGKDTEAFFGQGTRLTVV.

In its sample, this clonotype was seen a few times. The genes are TRBV11-2 and TRBJ2-7; the D is unclear. Germline CDR1 is SGHAT and CDR2 is FQNNGV. The CDR3 length is 13 residues. V was pared by 4 bases and J by 5 bases, with 12 bases between. The CDR3 sequence is CASSSLRLHEQYF. The CDR3 DNA follows: TGTGCCAGCAGCTCTCTTAGACTGCACGAGCAGTACTTC.

The sample holds a few counts of this clonotype. The rearrangement joins TRBV28 to TRBJ1-3, with 8 nucleotides matching TRBD1. After removal of 6 bases from V and 2 bases from J, the junction contained 6 bases not matched to a gene. Per germline, CDR1 MDHEN and CDR2 SYDVKM. CDR3 length: 15 amino acids. CDR3 in DNA: TGTGCCAGCAGCGCGGGACAGGTACCTGGAAACACCATATATTTT. Translated: CASSAGQVPGNTIYF.

The chain is built from TRBV10-3 and TRBJ2-3, with no clear D. V gave up 10 bases and J gave up 0 bases, with 11 bases separating them. The CDR3 totals 13 residues. Germline V gene sequence: CDR1 ENHRY, CDR2 SYGVKD. CDR3 DNA: TGTGCCACCGCGGAGATTAGCACAGATACGCAGTATTTT. Translation gives CATAEISTDTQYF.

In this sample, this clonotype turned up many times. The genes are TRBV20-1 and TRBJ2-3; possibly TRBD1 for D (5 bases). Trimming shortened V by 8 bases and J by 7 bases, and 19 bases separated the two germline ends. From germline, CDR1 is DFQATT and CDR2 SNEGSKA (reference sequence). The CDR3 covers 13 residues. The CDR3 reads CSQGSLTLNTQYF. CDR3 nucleotide sequence: TGCAGTCAGGGTAGCCTCACGCTCAATACGCAGTATTTT.

This clonotype was seen many times. V gene TRBV18 combines with J gene TRBJ1-1; TRBD1 is a possible D gene (5 bases). The CDR3 sequence is 15 residues long. Germline V gene sequence: CDR1 KGHSH, CDR2 LQKENI. Deletions cut 3 bases from V and 4 bases from J, with 15 bases between. CDR3 DNA: TGTGCCAGCTCACCGGATGGGGCTCGGATCACTGAAGCTTTCTTT. Translation: CASSPDGARITEAFF.

In its sample, this clonotype was seen many times. The chain employs TRBV7-2 and TRBJ2-1; the match to TRBD2 covers 10 bases. The CDR3 is made up of 17 amino acids. V dropped 1 base and J dropped 8; count of bases not matched to a gene: 11. CDR1 is SGHTA and CDR2 is FQGNSA in the germline V gene. CDR3 in amino acids: CASSLVPGLSGRHEQFF. The DNA of the CDR3 is TGTGCCAGCAGCTTAGTCCCGGGGCTTAGCGGGAGGCATGAGCAGTTCTTC.